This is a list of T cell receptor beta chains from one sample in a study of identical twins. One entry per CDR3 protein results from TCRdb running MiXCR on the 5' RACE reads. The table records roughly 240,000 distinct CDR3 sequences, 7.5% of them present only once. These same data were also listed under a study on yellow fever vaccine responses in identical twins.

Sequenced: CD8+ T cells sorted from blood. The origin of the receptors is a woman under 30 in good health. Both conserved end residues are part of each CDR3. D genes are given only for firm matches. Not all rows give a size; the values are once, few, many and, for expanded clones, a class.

TGCGCCAGCAGGTTGCGGTTTGCTCAATCACCCACTGGCACAGATACGCAGTATTTT,CASRLRFAQSPTGTDTQYF,TRBV5-1,-,TRBJ2-3,-
TGTGCCCTCTGGATAGACAGGGGCCCTCTCGAGGATAGCAATGAGCAGTTCTTC,CALWIDRGPLEDSNEQFF,TRBV2,TRBD1,TRBJ2-1,-
TGCAGCGTTGATTACAGGGGGCTTCAGAATGAGCAGTTCTTC,CSVDYRGLQNEQFF,TRBV29-1,TRBD1,TRBJ2-1,few
TGTGCCAGTATCGGGGTAAACTCCTACAATGAGCAGTTCTTC,CASIGVNSYNEQFF,TRBV19,-,TRBJ2-1,-
TGTGCCAGCAGCGTGCGGACAGGGGCTTACAATGAGCAGTTCTTC,CASSVRTGAYNEQFF,TRBV9,TRBD1,TRBJ2-1,few
TGCGCCAGCACTGGACAGGACTCCAAATTGAGCGGCTACACCTTC,CASTGQDSKLSGYTF,TRBV5-1,TRBD1,TRBJ1-2,few
TGTGCCAGCAAGGTTACAAGGGGACTAGCGGGAGTGGTGAATGAGCAGTTCTTC,CASKVTRGLAGVVNEQFF,TRBV12-3/TRBV12-4,TRBD2,TRBJ2-1,few
TGCGCCAGCAGTAAAGGACAGGACATGAACACTGAAGCTTTCTTT,CASSKGQDMNTEAFF,TRBV5-1,TRBD1,TRBJ1-1,many
TGCAGCGAGACAGGGACTAGCGGAGAGCAGTTCTTC,CSETGTSGEQFF,TRBV29-1,TRBD2,TRBJ2-1,many
TGTGCCAGCGGGCGGGACACCCGGAGGGAGACCCAGTACTTC,CASGRDTRRETQYF,TRBV7-9,-,TRBJ2-5,few
TGTGCCAGCAGTTTAGCACTAGGCTTTCGGCAGTTCTTC,CASSLALGFRQFF,TRBV12-3/TRBV12-4,-,TRBJ2-1,many
TGTGCCAGCAGTGAGCAAGCGGGGGACTACAATGAGCAGTTCTTC,CASSEQAGDYNEQFF,TRBV6-4,TRBD2,TRBJ2-1,few
TGTGCCAGTAGCGTTGGGAGTGAAGCTTTCTTT,CASSVGSEAFF,TRBV19,-,TRBJ1-1,many
TGTGCCAGCAGCCAGCGGGAGGGCCGGAGGGAGCTGTTTTTT,CASSQREGRRELFF,TRBV3-1,TRBD2,TRBJ2-2,many
TGTGCCAGCAGTGACGAGTGGACAGGGTTAACCGGGGAGCTGTTTTTT,CASSDEWTGLTGELFF,TRBV6-1,TRBD1,TRBJ2-2,few
TGTGCCAGCGGTCCGCCCTTTTGGAACACCGGGGAGCTGTTTTTT,CASGPPFWNTGELFF,TRBV27,-,TRBJ2-2,-
TGCAGCGTTGGGAGCGGGATGGGATACGAGCAGTACTTC,CSVGSGMGYEQYF,TRBV29-1,TRBD2,TRBJ2-7,few
TGTGCCAGCAGCCACCCGGGACAGGCAAGCCAAGAGACCCAGTACTTC,CASSHPGQASQETQYF,TRBV3-1,TRBD1,TRBJ2-5,few
TGTGCCAGCAGCTTAACTCTCGACAGGGGAACCTACAATGAGCAGTTCTTC,CASSLTLDRGTYNEQFF,TRBV7-7,TRBD1,TRBJ2-1,-
TGCGCCAGCAGCTTGGTCTCATGGGGGCCCACAGATACGCAGTATTTT,CASSLVSWGPTDTQYF,TRBV5-1,-,TRBJ2-3,-
TGTGCCAGCAGTGAAAGGGACAAGGCCTATGGCTACACCTTC,CASSERDKAYGYTF,TRBV6-1,-,TRBJ1-2,-
TGCGCCAGCAGCGGTCCCTACAATGAGCAGTTCTTC,CASSGPYNEQFF,TRBV10-1,-,TRBJ2-1,-
TGTGCCAGCAGTGTCCCGGAGGCAAAATCTAGCAATCAGCCCCAGCATTTT,CASSVPEAKSSNQPQHF,TRBV6-1,-,TRBJ1-5,many
TGCTGTGCTAGGGGGGGCCGGGTATCGAACACCGGGGAGCTGTTTTTT,CCARGGRVSNTGELFF,TRBV20-1,-,TRBJ2-2,few
TGTGCCAGCAGCTCAAGTGGGGCTAGCGAGCAGTACTTC,CASSSSGASEQYF,TRBV7-9,-,TRBJ2-7,few
TGCGCCAGCAGCCAAACGTCCTCCTTCTACTCTGGGGCCAACGTCCTGACTTTC,CASSQTSSFYSGANVLTF,TRBV4-1,-,TRBJ2-6,many
TGTGCCAGCAGCTCGCCCCTCGCGGGAGGTTACAATGAGCAGTTCTTC,CASSSPLAGGYNEQFF,TRBV7-8,TRBD2,TRBJ2-1,many
TGTGCCAGCAGCTTATCGGGACAGGGTTCCTACGAGCAGTACTTC,CASSLSGQGSYEQYF,TRBV11-2,TRBD1,TRBJ2-7,few
TGCAGTGCTAGAGAGGGGCGGGACTACGAGCAGTACTTC,CSAREGRDYEQYF,TRBV20-1,-,TRBJ2-7,many
TGTGCCAGCAGGGCAGGGAAATTATATGAGCAGTTCTTC,CASRAGKLYEQFF,TRBV28,-,TRBJ2-1,many
TGTGCCAACGTGCTCGTGGGACTAGGGCCTCATACGCAGTATTTT,CANVLVGLGPHTQYF,TRBV12-3/TRBV12-4,TRBD2,TRBJ2-3,-
TGCAGCGTTGCGGGGGTTTTGGATGAATACAATGAGCAGTTCTTC,CSVAGVLDEYNEQFF,TRBV29-1,-,TRBJ2-1,-
TGCAGCGCCAAGACAGGAAGCTACGAGCAGTACTTC,CSAKTGSYEQYF,TRBV29-1,-,TRBJ2-7,few
TGCGCCAGCAGCTTGGCCCTTCTACAGGGGGAGAGGGGAGATACGCAGTATTTT,CASSLALLQGERGDTQYF,TRBV5-1,TRBD1,TRBJ2-3,many
TGTGCCAGCAGCCCGGACAGGGAAAGGGAAAAACTGTTTTTT,CASSPDREREKLFF,TRBV13,TRBD1,TRBJ1-4,-
TGTGCCAGCAGACCAAGGGTCGTAACTAACTATGGCTACACCTTC,CASRPRVVTNYGYTF,TRBV28,-,TRBJ1-2,many
TGCAGTGCTAGGACTGACCACACAGATACGCAGTATTTT,CSARTDHTDTQYF,TRBV20-1,-,TRBJ2-3,few
TGTGCCAGCAGTTACGGTGGACTAGCGGGAAGCACCGGGGAGCTGTTTTTT,CASSYGGLAGSTGELFF,TRBV6-5,TRBD2,TRBJ2-2,-
TGTGCCAGCAGCTTCAGTTCTACGGGAGCAGATACGCAGTATTTT,CASSFSSTGADTQYF,TRBV7-3,-,TRBJ2-3,few
TGTGCCAGCAGTGGGGGACAGGGCGTCCCCGGGGAGCTGTTTTTT,CASSGGQGVPGELFF,TRBV2,TRBD1,TRBJ2-2,-
TGTGCCAGCAGTTTAACAGAGAGGTCTAACTATGGCTACACCTTC,CASSLTERSNYGYTF,TRBV12-3/TRBV12-4,-,TRBJ1-2,many
TGCGCCAGCACCCCCGGAGCCAGCGGCTACGAGCAGTACTTC,CASTPGASGYEQYF,TRBV5-1,-,TRBJ2-7,many
TGTGCCAGCAGAAAGGGGGGAGACGACAACAATGAGCAGTTCTTC,CASRKGGDDNNEQFF,TRBV28,-,TRBJ2-1,many
TGTGCCAGCAGTCCCGGGACTAGCCGGGGCTACAATGAGCAGTTCTTC,CASSPGTSRGYNEQFF,TRBV6-1,TRBD2,TRBJ2-1,few
TGTGCCACCCAGACGGGCGGGGTGAACACTGAAGCTTTCTTT,CATQTGGVNTEAFF,TRBV7-9,-,TRBJ1-1,few
TGCGCCAGCAGCCCCAAGACAGGGTCGTCCGGGGAGCTGTTTTTT,CASSPKTGSSGELFF,TRBV4-1,TRBD1,TRBJ2-2,few
TGTGCCAGCAGTTTTCGACTAGCGGGTTTTTTCAATGAGCAGTTCTTC,CASSFRLAGFFNEQFF,TRBV12-3/TRBV12-4,TRBD2,TRBJ2-1,-
TGTGCCAGCAGCTCCGATAGCGGGGGCCCCCCCTCGGCTGATACGCAGTATTTT,CASSSDSGGPPSADTQYF,TRBV11-1,TRBD2,TRBJ2-3,-
TGTGCCAGCAGCTTAGAATCAGTAAGGGTTTGGCACAATGAGCAGTTCTTC,CASSLESVRVWHNEQFF,TRBV7-9,-,TRBJ2-1,many
TGTGCCAGCAGTTACGTCTCTGGTCCCGGGGAGCTGTTTTTT,CASSYVSGPGELFF,TRBV6-5,-,TRBJ2-2,few